This T cell receptor (beta chain) was sequenced in a study of blood T cell repertoires in COVID-19. The method was immunoSEQ multiplex PCR; TCRdb's version includes in-frame clones alone and lacks a portion of them. Counted here are 300,000 to 400,000 clones, around nine tenths occurring once; the ten biggest clones make up approximately 5.5%. In assigning cohorts, the study relied on participant-reported clinical history. Trimming left V 6 bases short and J 9 bases short, with 20 bases between. Germline loops: CDR1 SGHRS, CDR2 YFSETQ. This CDR3 has 14 residues. The material sequenced was PBMCs or T cells enriched from blood (not recorded which). The chain carries TRBV5-1 and TRBJ2-3, with TRBD1 as a possible D gene (5 bases). This sequence was found in a man aged 60-69 years who had recovered from COVID-19. The CDR3: CASTPLGLSETQYF. CDR3 coding DNA: TGCGCCAGCACCCCACTGGGGCTTTCTGAAACGCAGTATTTT.